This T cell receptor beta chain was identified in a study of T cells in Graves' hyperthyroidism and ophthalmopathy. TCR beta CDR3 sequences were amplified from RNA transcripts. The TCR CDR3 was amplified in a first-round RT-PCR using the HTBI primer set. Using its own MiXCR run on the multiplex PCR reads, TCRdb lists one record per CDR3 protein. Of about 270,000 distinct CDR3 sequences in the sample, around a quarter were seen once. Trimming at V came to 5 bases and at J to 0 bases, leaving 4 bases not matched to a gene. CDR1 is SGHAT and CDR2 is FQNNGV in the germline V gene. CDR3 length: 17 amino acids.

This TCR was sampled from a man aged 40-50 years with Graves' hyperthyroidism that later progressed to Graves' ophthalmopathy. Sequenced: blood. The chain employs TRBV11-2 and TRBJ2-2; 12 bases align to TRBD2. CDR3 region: CASSQTSGRANTGELFF. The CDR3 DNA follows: TGTGCCAGCAGCCAGACTAGCGGGAGAGCGAACACCGGGGAGCTGTTTTTT.